This is a list of T cell receptor beta chains from one sample in a study of blood T cell repertoires in COVID-19. Sequencing was performed with immunoSEQ multiplex PCR; in TCRdb, only in-frame clones are kept and a portion is missing. The sample shows approximately 150,000 clones, 75% to 90% of them seen only once. Material: peripheral blood. The source of these receptors is a man between 60 and 75 years old with active or convalescent COVID-19. CDR3s include the opening cysteine and the closing phenylalanine or tryptophan. D genes are given only for firm matches. Only some rows state a clone size, as once, few, many or a class for expanded clones.

abundance	j_gene	v_gene	d_gene	CDR3nt	CDR3aa
.	TRBJ2-2	TRBV4-3	.	TGCGCCAGCAGCCAAGATTCCCTCACCGGGGAGCTGTTTTTT	CASSQDSLTGELFF
.	TRBJ2-7	TRBV14	TRBD1	TGTGCCAGCAGCCAAGAACCCAGGGGGCCCTACGAGCAGTACTTC	CASSQEPRGPYEQYF
.	TRBJ2-5	TRBV9	.	TGTGCCAGCAGCGTAGAGGCAGGGTGGACGGAGACCCAGTACTTC	CASSVEAGWTETQYF
.	TRBJ1-6	TRBV19	.	TGTGCCAGTAGTACCTCTCGAGGGTATAATTCACCCCTCCACTTT	CASSTSRGYNSPLHF
once	TRBJ2-3	TRBV10-2	TRBD2	TGCGCCAGCAGTGGGGGACTAGCGGGAGGGCCAACAGATACGCAGTATTTT	CASSGGLAGGPTDTQYF
.	TRBJ2-2	TRBV5-1	.	TGCGCCAGCAGCTTAGGGGCAGGCAACACCGGGGAGCTGTTTTTT	CASSLGAGNTGELFF
.	TRBJ1-1	TRBV7-8	TRBD1	TGTGCCAGCAGCGCCTTCAACAGGGGGATCACTGAAGCTTTCTTT	CASSAFNRGITEAFF
.	TRBJ2-1	TRBV6-5	.	TGTGCCAGCCACTCGGGAACTTGGGCCTACAATGAGCAGTTCTTC	CASHSGTWAYNEQFF
.	TRBJ2-7	TRBV27	TRBD2	TGTGCCAGCAGTTGGACCGGGACTAGTTCCTACGAGCAGTACTTC	CASSWTGTSSYEQYF
.	TRBJ2-5	TRBV2	TRBD2	TGTGCCAGCAGTGAAGACGGACTAGCCGAAGAGACCCAGTACTTC	CASSEDGLAEETQYF
.	TRBJ1-1	TRBV7-8	.	TGTGCCAGCAGCTCGACAGCTAACCTGAACACTGAAGCTTTCTTT	CASSSTANLNTEAFF
.	TRBJ1-5	TRBV27	.	TGTGCCAGCAGTCCCAATTCTTACAGGACCCCCAGGCAGCCCCAGCATTTT	CASSPNSYRTPRQPQHF
once	TRBJ2-7	TRBV6-5	TRBD2	TGTGCCACCCGTGGGGGCACGGATAGCGGGAGCGAGCAGTACTTC	CATRGGTDSGSEQYF
.	TRBJ1-1	TRBV18	TRBD1	TGTGCCAGCTCACCACAAACAGGGGCTACTGAAGCTTTCTTT	CASSPQTGATEAFF
.	TRBJ1-5	TRBV19	TRBD1	TGTGCCAGTAGGCAGGGACAGGGCGGCAATCAGCCCCAGCATTTT	CASRQGQGGNQPQHF
once	TRBJ1-4	TRBV6-2/TRBV6-3	.	TGTGCCAGCAGTTACGACAGTAATGAAAAACTGTTTTTT	CASSYDSNEKLFF
.	TRBJ1-1	TRBV6-1	TRBD1	TGTGCCAGCAGTGAATCAGGGGGGACTGAAGCTTTCTTT	CASSESGGTEAFF
.	TRBJ1-3	TRBV11-2	.	TGTGCCACCCAACCTCTGGACAGACGAAACACCATATATTTT	CATQPLDRRNTIYF
.	TRBJ2-3	TRBV5-4	.	TGTGCCAGCAGCTTGGAAAGACTAGATGGGGTAGATACGCAGTATTTT	CASSLERLDGVDTQYF
.	TRBJ2-3	TRBV5-1	TRBD1	TGCGCCAGCAACGCGGGACAGGGCACAGATACGCAGTATTTT	CASNAGQGTDTQYF
.	TRBJ1-2	TRBV9	TRBD1	TGTGCCAGCAGCGCCTTAGGGGGACAGGGCCCGTACACCTTC	CASSALGGQGPYTF
once	TRBJ2-1	TRBV30	TRBD2	TGTGCCTGCGCCCGAGGGCGGGAGTGGAATGAGCAGTTCTTC	CACARGREWNEQFF
.	TRBJ2-1	TRBV12-5	TRBD2	TGTGCTAGTGGTTTGGTACTAGCGGGAGTAACCTACAATGAGCAGTTCTTC	CASGLVLAGVTYNEQFF
.	TRBJ2-7	TRBV2	TRBD1	TGTGCCAGCAGTTCCCAAGGGGGCCGCTACTCCTACGAGCAGTACTTC	CASSSQGGRYSYEQYF
.	TRBJ2-1	TRBV7-2	.	TGTGCCAGCAGCTTAACGGTAGTAGTCGGTGTGGAGCAGTTCTTC	CASSLTVVVGVEQFF
few	TRBJ2-5	TRBV10-1	.	TGCGCCATCGGGGGGCAGCGGCAACAAAAGGGGGAGACCCAGTACTTC	CAIGGQRQQKGETQYF
.	TRBJ1-5	TRBV6-5	.	TGTGCCAGCAGTCCCCCGGGAGATAGCAATCAGCCCCAGCATTTT	CASSPPGDSNQPQHF
.	TRBJ1-1	TRBV30	.	TGTGCCTGGAGTGTACGGGGGGGGAACACTGAAGCTTTCTTT	CAWSVRGGNTEAFF
many	TRBJ2-2	TRBV9	.	TGTGCCAGCAGCGACCGGGACACCTTAAACACCGGGGAGCTGTTTTTT	CASSDRDTLNTGELFF
.	TRBJ1-2	TRBV7-9	.	TGTGCCAGCAGCTTAGGAAGGGGAAGGGATGGCTACACCTTC	CASSLGRGRDGYTF